A single sample is the source of the 17 T cell receptor beta chains below, sequenced in a study of beta chain bispecific antibodies for T cell cancers (dated by TCRdb to the early 2020s). Broad study findings and their caveats: Every sequenced sample was a mix of normal T cells and leukemia cell line cells, and most of the targeted TRBV signal originated from the leukemia cells instead of the normal T cells. Relative to anti-CD19, exposure to anti-TRBV12 lowered the TRBV12-3 share of total TRBV signal by 98% to 99%, while TRBV12-4 dropped by around 34%, a change that was not significant.

No antigen has been assigned to these receptors. The treatment or condition label corresponds to: alpha-V12: anti-TRBV12 scFv linked to anti-CD3 scFv. T cells were expanded from blood mononuclear cells with anti-CD3 antibody OKT3 or CD3/CD28 Dynabeads for two to three days. Library creation used 5' RACE. Sequencing was carried out with an Illumina MiSeq. Starting from the raw public reads, TCRdb applied fastp trimming at Q25, assembled clones with MiXCR and retained in-frame beta chains. Merged by CDR3 protein, the rows form single entries marked with the most common genes and DNA. This sample holds 20,000 to 25,000 distinct CDR3 sequences; around 2% were observed only once. The ten largest clones take up 5.2% of the sample. This specimen consisted of healthy donor T cells cultured with leukemia cells, obtained from a culture containing a bispecific antibody targeting TCR Vbeta12. These receptor sequences come from a human donor in good health. Some clones in this sample may be carry-over from other donors' samples.

This clonotype was detected a few times. The rearrangement joins TRBV4-1 to TRBJ2-1, with D possibly matching TRBD2 (7 bases). The CDR3 sequence is 18 residues long. Trimming pared 1 base from V and 6 bases from J, leaving 22 bases between. Germline V gene data show CDR1 as MGHRA and CDR2 as YSYEKL. The CDR3 region is CASSQGRLGGGPTNEQFF. CDR3 DNA sequence: TGCGCCAGCAGCCAAGGGAGATTAGGGGGGGGGCCTACCAATGAGCAGTTCTTC.

This clonotype was detected many times. The V and J genes are TRBV5-1 and TRBJ1-2; no firm D call. V lost 1 base, J lost 4 bases, and 14 bases lay in between. CDR3 size: 15 residues. The germline V gene encodes CDR1 SGHRS and CDR2 YFSETQ. The DNA of the CDR3 is TGCGCCAGCAGCTTGAGATCAGGAACTAGCTATGGCTACACCTTC. Encoded protein: CASSLRSGTSYGYTF.

This clonotype was seen more than once but under ten times. J is TRBJ2-6 and V is TRBV7-9, with 10 bases fitting TRBD1. The ends lost 5 bases at V and 4 bases at J; junction bases unmatched: 11. The CDR3 runs to 18 residues. CDR1 and CDR2 (germline): SEHNR, FQNEAQ (reference sequence). Here the CDR3 DNA reads TGTGCCAGCAGCGGTTCCATGACAGGGGGCGTCGGGGCCAACGTCCTGACTTTC. Protein product: CASSGSMTGGVGANVLTF.

Details on this clonotype: A much larger clone sits a single nucleotide away, making a read error possible. The chain recombines TRBV27 with TRBJ2-1, with 9 bases lining up with TRBD2. CDR3 length: 15 amino acids. Germline CDR1 reads MNHEY; CDR2 reads SMNVEV (reference sequence). Written as DNA, the CDR3 is TGTGCCAGCAGCACTACGGGACTAGCCTATAATGAGCAGTTCTTC. Translating it yields CASSTTGLAYNEQFF.

This clonotype has a count of ten or more. The rearrangement uses TRBV11-2 and TRBJ2-2; TRBD1 matches at 10 bases. The trim removed 7 bases at V and 3 bases at J, leaving 5 bases unmatched. The V gene's germline CDR1 is SGHAT and CDR2 FQNNGV. This CDR3 contains 15 residues. In DNA form, the CDR3 reads TGTGCCAGCACCAAGACAGGGGGCGACACCGGGGAGCTGTTTTTT. It codes for CASTKTGGDTGELFF.

This clonotype has ten or more counts. The rearrangement links TRBV6-1 to TRBJ2-7, with D uncertain. Per the germline V gene, CDR1 is MNHNS and CDR2 is SASEGT. The V end lost 2 bases, the J end lost 2 bases, and 10 bases lay between the germline ends. The CDR3 runs to 14 residues. The CDR3 bases are TGTGCCAGCAGTGAAACTCTCAGAACCTACGAGCAGTACTTC. Translated, it gives CASSETLRTYEQYF.

By its share, this clonotype is medium-sized. This rearrangement joins TRBV5-5 to TRBJ2-7; unclear D gene. CDR1 SGHKS and CDR2 YYEKEE come from the germline V gene (reference sequence). V was pared by 4 bases and J by 2 bases, with 7 bases between. The CDR3 extends over 12 amino acids. The CDR3 reads CASSHSAYEQYF. The CDR3 nucleotides read TGTGCCAGCAGCCACTCAGCCTACGAGCAGTACTTC.

This clonotype showed up just a few times. V usage is TRBV11-2 and J usage is TRBJ2-3; the match to TRBD2 covers 9 bases. There are 15 residues in the CDR3. Germline V gene sequence: CDR1 SGHAT, CDR2 FQNNGV. V lost 3 bases to trimming and J lost 4 bases; unmatched junction nucleotides: 5. The CDR3 DNA follows: TGTGCCAGCAGCTTCGGGACTAGCAGTGCAGATACGCAGTATTTT. Protein: CASSFGTSSADTQYF. The full variable domain, with the rest looked up from reference TRBV11-2 and TRBJ2-3, is EAGVAQSPRYKIIEKRQSVAFWCNPISGHATLYWYQQILGQGPKLLIQFQNNGVVDDSQLPKDRFSAERLKGVDSTLKIQPAKLEDSAVYLCASSFGTSSADTQYFGPGTRLTVL.

This clonotype came up many times. This sequence joins TRBV6-5 and TRBJ2-7, with 12 bases fitting TRBD1. Trimming removed 4 bases from V and 7 bases from J; junction bases left unmatched: 5. The CDR3 sequence is 14 residues long. Germline lookup yields CDR1 MNHEY and CDR2 SVGAGI. The CDR3 DNA reads TGTGCCAGCAGTTGGGGACAGGGGGCTTGGGAGCAGTACTTC. It translates to CASSWGQGAWEQYF.

The table lists this clonotype with many counts. V and J are TRBV20-1 and TRBJ2-5, with 7 bases fitting TRBD2. The V gene end was trimmed by 5 bases and the J gene end by 2 bases; junction bases not matched to a gene: 5. The CDR3 runs to 13 residues. The germline CDR1 and CDR2 sequences are DFQATT and SNEGSKA (reference sequence). This CDR3 is CSAGGTTQETQYF. Written as DNA, the CDR3 is TGCAGTGCTGGGGGGACTACTCAAGAGACCCAGTACTTC.

This clonotype has ten or more counts. This rearrangement joins TRBV6-5 to TRBJ2-1, with 10 nucleotides matching TRBD1. This CDR3 comprises 16 residues. From germline, CDR1 is MNHEY and CDR2 SVGAGI. The junction had 11 bases not matched to a gene; V was cut back by 5 bases and J by 7 bases. The CDR3 coding sequence is TGTGCCAGCAGTCACTTGACAGGGGGCTTGTGGAATGAGCAGTTCTTC. This sequence encodes CASSHLTGGLWNEQFF.

The sample holds many counts of this clonotype. V and J are TRBV20-1 and TRBJ2-7; either TRBD1 or TRBD2 may supply D (5 bases each). Germline V gene lookup returns CDR1 DFQATT and CDR2 SNEGSKA (reference sequence). The CDR3 is made up of 14 amino acids. Trimming stripped 6 bases from V and 2 bases from J, with 17 bases between. The CDR3 sequence is CSALPRGPTYEQYF. The CDR3 region has the DNA TGCAGTGCCTTACCTCGGGGCCCAACCTACGAGCAGTACTTC.

This clonotype was recorded many times. This chain links TRBV20-1 with TRBJ2-7, with 7 bases aligning to TRBD1. The V and J ends lost 6 bases and 3 bases, in that order; junction bases with no gene match: 11. Germline assignment: CDR1 DFQATT and CDR2 SNEGSKA (reference sequence). The CDR3 covers 14 residues. The CDR3 spells CSAILDRVGYEQYF. The CDR3, as DNA: TGCAGTGCCATCCTAGACAGGGTAGGCTACGAGCAGTACTTC.

This clonotype was counted between two and nine times. The rearrangement links TRBV7-9 to TRBJ2-7; maybe TRBD1 (6 bases). Germline V gene data show CDR1 as SEHNR and CDR2 as FQNEAQ (reference sequence). The CDR3 is made up of 13 amino acids. V lost 5 bases to trimming and J lost 6 bases, with 14 bases between them. CDR3: CASSRPGTSEQYF. For the CDR3, the DNA is TGTGCCAGCAGCCGCCCTGGGACATCCGAGCAGTACTTC. The whole variable domain, remainder taken from reference TRBV7-9 and TRBJ2-7, is DTGVSQNPRHKITKRGQNVTFRCDPISEHNRLYWYRQTLGQGPEFLTYFQNEAQLEKSRLLSDRFSAERPKGSFSTLEIQRTEQGDSAMYLCASSRPGTSEQYFGPGTRLTVT.

The sample holds many counts of this clonotype. The rearrangement links TRBV20-1 to TRBJ2-1, with TRBD2 matching 10 bases. This CDR3 has 16 amino acids. V lost 6 bases and J lost 6; bases outside the gene matches: 14. The germline V gene has CDR1 DFQATT and CDR2 SNEGSKA (reference sequence). In DNA form, the CDR3 reads TGCAGTGCAGCTACCCCTTTTAGCGGGGGGTTCAATGAGCAGTTCTTC. This encodes CSAATPFSGGFNEQFF.

The rearrangement joins TRBV3-1 to TRBJ2-1, with TRBD2 identical over 9 bases. CDR3 size: 18 residues. The germline CDR1 and CDR2 sequences are LGHDT and YNNKEL (reference sequence). V trimming: 1 base; J trimming: 10 bases; junction bases outside the gene matches: 17. The CDR3 loop is CASSQVGQRGASGSEQFF. Written as DNA, the CDR3 is TGTGCCAGCAGCCAAGTTGGGCAGCGGGGGGCGAGCGGGAGCGAGCAGTTCTTC.

The sample holds a few counts of this clonotype. The rearrangement joins TRBV7-9 to TRBJ2-1; TRBD1 matches at 11 bases. This CDR3 comprises 15 residues. Looked up from germline, CDR1 is SEHNR and CDR2 is FQNEAQ (reference sequence). J was trimmed by 8 bases and V by 6 bases; bases with no gene match: 9. The CDR3 coding sequence is TGTGCCAGCAGTACGGACAGGGGGCTGGTCGATGAGCAGTTCTTC. Its translation is CASSTDRGLVDEQFF.